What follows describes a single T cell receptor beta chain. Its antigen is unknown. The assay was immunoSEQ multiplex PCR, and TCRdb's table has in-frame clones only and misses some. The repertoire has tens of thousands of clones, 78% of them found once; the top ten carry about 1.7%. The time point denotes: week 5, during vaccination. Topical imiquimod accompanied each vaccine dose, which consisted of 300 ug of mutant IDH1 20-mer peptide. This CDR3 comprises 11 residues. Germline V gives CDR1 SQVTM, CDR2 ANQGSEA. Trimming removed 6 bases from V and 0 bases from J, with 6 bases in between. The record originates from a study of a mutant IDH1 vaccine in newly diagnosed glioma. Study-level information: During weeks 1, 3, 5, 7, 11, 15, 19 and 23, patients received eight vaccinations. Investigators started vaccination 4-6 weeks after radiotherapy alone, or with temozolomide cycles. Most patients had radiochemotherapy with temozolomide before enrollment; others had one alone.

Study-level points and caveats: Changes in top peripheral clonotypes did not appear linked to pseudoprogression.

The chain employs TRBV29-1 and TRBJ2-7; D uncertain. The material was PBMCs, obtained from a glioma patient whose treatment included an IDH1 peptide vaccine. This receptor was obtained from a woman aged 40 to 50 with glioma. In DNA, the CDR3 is TGCAGCGTAGGGAACTCCTACGAGCAGTACTTC. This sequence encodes CSVGNSYEQYF.